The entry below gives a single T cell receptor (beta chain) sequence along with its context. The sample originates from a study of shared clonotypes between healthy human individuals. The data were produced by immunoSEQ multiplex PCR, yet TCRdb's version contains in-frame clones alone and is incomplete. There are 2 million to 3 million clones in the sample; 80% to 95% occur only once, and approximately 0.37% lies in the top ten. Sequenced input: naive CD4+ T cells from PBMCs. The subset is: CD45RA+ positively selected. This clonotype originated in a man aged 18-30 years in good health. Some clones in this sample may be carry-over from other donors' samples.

The CDR3 spells CASTRDGNYEQYF. The CDR3 bases are TGTGCCAGCACCAGGGACGGAAACTACGAGCAGTACTTC. V is TRBV7-6 and J is TRBJ2-7; D might be TRBD1 or TRBD2, each matching 5 bases. The V gene lost 7 bases and the J gene lost 3 bases, with 13 bases spanning the gap. CDR1 and CDR2 (germline): SGHVS, FNYEAQ. This CDR3 spans 13 amino acids.